This T cell receptor beta chain was sequenced for a study of T cells of healthy individuals. Many counts were recorded for this clonotype. TCRdb re-called the 5' RACE reads through MiXCR, storing one row per CDR3 protein. The sample lists about 96,000 distinct CDR3 sequences, roughly 18% occurring once. The ends lost 3 bases at V and 8 bases at J; junction bases unmatched: 12. Looked up from germline, CDR1 is SGHRS and CDR2 is YFSETQ. CDR3 size: 16 residues. The source of this sequence is a human donor in good health. The chain uses TRBV5-1 and TRBJ2-1; TRBD2 matches at 9 bases. The CDR3 DNA sequence: TGCGCCAGCAGCTCTGACCTAGCGGGAAGTAGGGATGAGCAGTTCTTC. The encoded protein is CASSSDLAGSRDEQFF.